This T cell receptor (beta chain) was recorded in a study of CD8 T cells in Susac syndrome. As for the study in general: The sequenced Susac syndrome patients included about six who had clinically active disease and roughly eight who were in remission.

Trimming shortened V by 5 bases and J by 0 bases, and 10 bases separated the two germline ends. Germline lookup yields CDR1 MNHEY and CDR2 SVGEGT. The CDR3 is 14 amino acids. RNA was extracted with the RNeasy kit, and a quantity of about 0.45 to 1 ug was reverse transcribed using random hexamers. TCRdb fed the immunoSEQ multiplex PCR reads into MiXCR, producing one record per CDR3 protein. The table shows about 100,000 distinct CDR3 sequences, with 95% occurring only once. The sequenced sample was CD8+ T cells from PBMCs. The receptor comes from a human donor with Susac syndrome. The chain has TRBV6-2 or TRBV6-3 and TRBJ1-1; D is ambiguous. This chain's CDR3 is CASSDTEMNTEAFF. CDR3 nucleotide sequence: TGTGCCAGCAGTGATACAGAAATGAACACTGAAGCTTTCTTT.